This T cell receptor beta chain appears in the sequencing data of a study of blood T cells in healthy people across ages. The CDR3 length is 14 residues. Then a second PCR, running roughly 7 to 11 cycles, was carried out with a sample-barcoded 5' primer and a J-beta primer mix. TCRdb re-derived calls from the 5' RACE reads in MiXCR, one entry per CDR3 protein. The data contain hundreds of thousands of distinct CDR3 sequences, under 30% of them seen just once; the ten biggest clones take up 17%. The V gene is TRBV12-3 or TRBV12-4, the J gene TRBJ2-7, with 10 bases matching TRBD1. The assigned J gene may be wrong: the sequence end matches TRBJ2-5 better. The sample consisted of blood. The TCR was taken from an elderly woman in good health. The CDR3 coding sequence is TGTGCCAGCGGGTCCGGGACAGGGGTAGAGACCCAGTACTTC. Amino acid sequence: CASGSGTGVETQYF.